The text below deals with one T cell receptor (beta chain). Its antigen is currently unknown. The entry originates in a study of somatic mutations in cytotoxic T cells in rheumatoid arthritis. Study as a whole: Patient blood was drawn as 30 ml EDTA; the draw came right after diagnosis and before any treatment.

Profiled with immunoSEQ multiplex PCR; TCRdb holds only in-frame clones, not every one. The table lists under 4,000 clones, about four fifths of them singletons, with about 14% in the top ten. Germline V gene data show CDR1 as SNHLY and CDR2 as FYNNEI. The CDR3 has 15 amino acids. Trimming took 3 bases from V and 3 from J; bases not matched to a gene: 6. Both CD4+ and CD8+ cells were separated through positive magnetic bead selection, and their purity was verified using flow cytometry. Whole-study results and caveats: Within the rheumatoid arthritis patients, CD8+ clonality went up as age increased (Spearman r=0.49). The same was not true of the healthy controls. The slight TRBV07 underrepresentation in rheumatoid arthritis patients was not adjusted for multiple comparisons.

The chain has TRBV2 and TRBJ2-3, with 7 nucleotides matching TRBD2. This clonotype was obtained from a woman in her forties or fifties with rheumatoid arthritis. Sequencing input: CD8+ T cells sorted from blood. The CDR3 DNA follows: TGTGCCAGCAGTGAGGGGGGAGGGCCTACAGATACGCAGTATTTT. It is translated as CASSEGGGPTDTQYF.